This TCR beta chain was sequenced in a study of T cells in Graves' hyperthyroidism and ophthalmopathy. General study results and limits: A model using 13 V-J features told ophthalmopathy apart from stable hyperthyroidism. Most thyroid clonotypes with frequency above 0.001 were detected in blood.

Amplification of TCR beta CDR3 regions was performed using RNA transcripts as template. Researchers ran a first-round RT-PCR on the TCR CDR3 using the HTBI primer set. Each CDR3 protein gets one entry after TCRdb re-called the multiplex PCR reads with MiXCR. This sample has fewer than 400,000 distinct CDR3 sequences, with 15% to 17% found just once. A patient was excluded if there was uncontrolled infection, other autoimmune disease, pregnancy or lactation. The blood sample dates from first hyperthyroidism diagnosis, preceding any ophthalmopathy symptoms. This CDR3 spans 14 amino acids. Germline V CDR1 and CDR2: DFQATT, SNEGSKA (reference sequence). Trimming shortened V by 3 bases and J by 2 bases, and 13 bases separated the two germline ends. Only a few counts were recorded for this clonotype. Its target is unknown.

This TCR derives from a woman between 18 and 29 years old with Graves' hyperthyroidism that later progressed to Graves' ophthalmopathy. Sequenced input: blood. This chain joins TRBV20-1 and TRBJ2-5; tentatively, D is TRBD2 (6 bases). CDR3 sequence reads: CSASMAGRQETQYF. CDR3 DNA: TGCAGTGCTAGCATGGCAGGGAGGCAAGAGACCCAGTACTTC.